Each of the 30 T cell receptor beta chains below was sequenced from the same sample in a study of regulatory T cells in long-lasting Graves disease. The authors built TCR beta libraries using iRepertoire HTBI primers and Arm-PCR of CDR3 regions. From the multiplex PCR reads, TCRdb called clonotypes with MiXCR, one entry per CDR3 protein. The table includes 200,000 to 250,000 distinct CDR3 sequences, 20% detected once. The time point was: newly diagnosed GD, antithyroid drugs for less than 3 months. RNA from PBMCs was the source of the TCR library. The starting material was peripheral blood mononuclear cells (PBMCs), obtained at new diagnosis, from a patient treated with antithyroid drugs. The receptors derive from a female donor with Graves disease.

In its sample, this clonotype was seen many times. The V and J genes are TRBV20-1 and TRBJ2-3, with D uncertain. This CDR3 contains 14 residues. Trimming stripped 0 bases from V and 6 bases from J, with 13 bases between. Germline V gene sequence: CDR1 DFQATT, CDR2 SNEGSKA (reference sequence). DNA for the CDR3: TGCAGTGCTAGAGATTTCGGTGGCTCGGATACGCAGTATTTT. Translating it yields CSARDFGGSDTQYF.

This clonotype has only a few counts. The genes are TRBV6-1 and TRBJ1-5, with 7 bases aligning to TRBD1. Looked up from germline, CDR1 is MNHNS and CDR2 is SASEGT. V trimming: 5 bases; J trimming: 6 bases; junction bases outside the gene matches: 7. This CDR3 is built from 14 residues. For the CDR3, the DNA is TGTGCCAGCAGTCACCCAGGGGGGAGTCAGCCCCAGCATTTT. It yields the protein CASSHPGGSQPQHF.

The rearrangement joins TRBV5-1 to TRBJ2-7; TRBD1 matches 11 bases. Trimming cost V 7 bases and J 6 bases; bases outside gene matches: 9. CDR3 size: 14 residues. Germline V CDR1 and CDR2: SGHRS, YFSETQ. CDR3 amino acids: CASRLGTGGSEQYF. CDR3 DNA: TGCGCCAGCCGTCTTGGGACAGGGGGAAGCGAGCAGTACTTC.

To note about this clonotype: The junction differs from germline at one of its ends, possibly a read error. V usage is TRBV24-1 and J usage is TRBJ2-1; 11 nucleotides match TRBD2. The V gene's germline CDR1 is KGHDR and CDR2 SFDVKD. CDR3 length equals 18 residues. The CDR3 bases are TGTACCACCAGTGACCCAGCGTCCGGGACTAGCGGCTACAATGAGCAGTTCTTC. Residues: CTTSDPASGTSGYNEQFF.

A note on this clonotype: This may be a read error: a much more frequent sequence differs by one nucleotide. The chain couples TRBV3-1 to TRBJ2-7; TRBD1 aligns across 7 bases. The junction had 14 bases not matched to a gene; V was cut back by 7 bases and J by 8 bases. The CDR3 is made up of 14 amino acids. Germline V gene data show CDR1 as LGHDT and CDR2 as YNNKEL (reference sequence). The CDR3 reads CASIPTRQGLQQYF. The CDR3, as DNA: TGTGCCAGCATCCCCACCCGACAGGGTCTTCAGCAGTACTTC.

The chain couples TRBV28 to TRBJ1-6; TRBD1 is a possible D gene (5 bases). The CDR3 covers 13 residues. V was cut by 8 bases and J by 7 bases, with 12 bases left in between. CDR1 is MDHEN and CDR2 is SYDVKM in the germline V gene. This CDR3 reads CASGGGRNSPLHF. The CDR3 DNA sequence: TGTGCCAGCGGGGGGGGGAGGAATTCACCCCTCCACTTT.

This clonotype has just a few counts. At one end, the junction sequence differs from germline, possibly due to a read error. V and J are TRBV5-1 and TRBJ2-3; TRBD2 might be the D (6 bases). The J call may be in error: the DNA end matches TRBJ2-7 better. The CDR3 has 13 amino acids. CDR1 is SGHRS and CDR2 is YFSETQ in the germline V gene. The CDR3 DNA reads as TGCGCCAGCAGCTTAGGAGGGGCGTACGGGCAGTACTTC. Protein product: CASSLGGAYGQYF.

This clonotype was counted many times. The rearrangement uses TRBV12-3 or TRBV12-4 and TRBJ2-5, with TRBD2 matching 12 bases. The V segment lost 5 bases and the J segment 5 bases; nucleotides outside the gene matches: 12. This CDR3 spans 17 amino acids. Here the CDR3 reads CASSPSAGLAGKETQYF. In DNA form, the CDR3 reads TGTGCCAGCAGTCCCTCCGCCGGACTAGCGGGAAAGGAGACCCAGTACTTC.

V is TRBV7-2 and J is TRBJ2-2, with 9 nucleotides matching TRBD1. V trimming: 4 bases; J trimming: 0 bases; junction bases outside the gene matches: 0. From germline, CDR1 is SGHTA and CDR2 FQGNSA. CDR3 length equals 15 residues. The CDR3 DNA sequence: TGTGCCAGCAGCTGGGACAGGGCGAACACCGGGGAGCTGTTTTTT. Translating gives CASSWDRANTGELFF.

The table lists this clonotype with many counts. The chain employs TRBV9 and TRBJ2-7, with a tentative D call TRBD1 (5 bases). This CDR3 spans 15 amino acids. Germline CDR1 SGDLS, CDR2 YYNGEE. Between the trimmed V and J ends, which lost 0 bases and 4 bases, there was a span of 14 bases. The chain's CDR3 is CASSVASGQGYEQYF. Here the CDR3 DNA reads TGTGCCAGCAGCGTAGCCTCCGGCCAGGGTTACGAGCAGTACTTC. Looking up the rest from reference TRBV9 and TRBJ2-7 gives the full variable domain: DSGVTQTPKHLITATGQRVTLRCSPRSGDLSVYWYQQSLDQGLQFLIQYYNGEERAKGNILERFSAQQFPDLHSELNLSSLELGDSALYFCASSVASGQGYEQYFGPGTRLTVT.

This clonotype was found many times. This chain connects TRBV6-1 to TRBJ2-5; TRBD2 might be the D (6 bases). V was trimmed by 6 bases and J by 10 bases, leaving 21 bases between them. The CDR3 contains 14 residues. The V gene's germline CDR1 is MNHNS and CDR2 SASEGT. CDR3 sequence: CASSPGTYPEGQYF. In nucleotides, the CDR3 is TGTGCCAGCAGCCCCGGGACCTACCCGGAGGGCCAGTACTTC.

This clonotype was counted only a few times. A much more abundant neighbour one base away suggests this may be a read error. The rearrangement links TRBV24-1 to TRBJ2-3; TRBD2 might be the D (6 bases). The DNA end favors TRBJ2-5, so the J call may be wrong. This CDR3 comprises 15 residues. Germline V gives CDR1 KGHDR, CDR2 SFDVKD. CDR3 residues: CATSDGGGWDGTQYF. The DNA of the CDR3 is TGTGCCACCAGTGATGGCGGAGGGTGGGATGGGACCCAGTACTTC.

In this sample, this clonotype turned up many times. The genes are TRBV28 and TRBJ1-4, with 7 bases fitting TRBD1. The V segment lost 5 bases and the J segment 2 bases; nucleotides outside the gene matches: 5. Germline CDR1 reads MDHEN; CDR2 reads SYDVKM. The length of the CDR3 is 15 residues. This chain's CDR3 is CASSPKTGTNEKLFF. Here the CDR3 DNA reads TGTGCCAGCAGTCCCAAGACAGGGACTAATGAAAAACTGTTTTTT.

The chain combines TRBV7-2 with TRBJ2-5; 14 bases fit TRBD2. Trimming removed 6 bases from V and 7 bases from J; junction bases left unmatched: 7. The CDR3 totals 15 residues. Germline loops: CDR1 SGHTA, CDR2 FQGNSA. The chain's CDR3 is CASSSGTSGRRTQYF. The CDR3 DNA reads as TGTGCCAGCAGTTCAGGGACTAGCGGGAGAAGGACCCAGTACTTC.

Note on this clonotype: A far bigger clonotype differs at one base, so this is likely a read error. This chain joins TRBV6-1 and TRBJ2-7, with D perhaps matching TRBD1 (5 bases). V was clipped by 6 bases and J by 6 bases, with 12 bases between them. The length of the CDR3 is 12 residues. Germline CDR1 reads MNHNS; CDR2 reads SASEGT. The DNA for the CDR3 is TGTGCCAGCAGGGCAAAGGGGTCCGAGCAGTACTTC. This translates into CASRAKGSEQYF.

As for this clonotype: The germline gene is not matched at one end of the junction; a read error may be the cause. V gene TRBV29-1 combines with J gene TRBJ2-7; D not resolved. The CDR3 is 11 residues long. Germline values: CDR1 SQVTM, CDR2 ANQGSEA. CDR3 loop: CSVSVTYERYF. The CDR3 nucleotides read TGCAGCGTTTCGGTAACCTACGAGCGGTACTTC.

Ten or more counts support this clonotype. The chain links TRBV27 to TRBJ1-1; D possibly corresponds to TRBD1 (6 bases). CDR3 length: 13 residues. V lost 6 bases and J lost 4, with 12 bases in between. Germline CDR1 is MNHEY and CDR2 is SMNVEV (reference sequence). The CDR3 reads CASRRQVGTEAFF. In DNA form, the CDR3 reads TGTGCCAGCAGAAGACAGGTTGGCACTGAAGCTTTCTTT.

This clonotype occurred many times. The chain recombines TRBV7-9 with TRBJ2-7; D is tentatively TRBD1 or TRBD2 (5 bases each). The CDR3 length is 14 residues. Between the trimmed V and J ends, which lost 4 bases and 2 bases, there was a span of 12 bases. Germline CDR1 SEHNR, CDR2 FQNEAQ (reference sequence). The CDR3 DNA follows: TGTGCCAGCAGCTCCGTCGGGGACCCCTACGAGCAGTACTTC. It yields the protein CASSSVGDPYEQYF.

This clonotype showed up many times. The rearrangement uses TRBV9 and TRBJ1-1; 7 nucleotides agree with TRBD1. With V trimmed by 3 bases and J by 1 base, 9 bases remained unmatched. This CDR3 spans 16 amino acids. Germline V gives CDR1 SGDLS, CDR2 YYNGEE. CDR3 nucleotide sequence: TGTGCCAGCAGCGGAAGAAAGGGACAGACGAACACTGAAGCTTTCTTT. It codes for CASSGRKGQTNTEAFF.

This clonotype occurred many times. V is TRBV7-9 and J is TRBJ2-3, with 9 bases aligning to TRBD2. Germline V gene sequence: CDR1 SEHNR, CDR2 FQNEAQ (reference sequence). J was trimmed by 5 bases and V by 3 bases; bases with no gene match: 6. The CDR3 has 15 amino acids. CDR3 in amino acids: CASSFPSGNEDTQYF. The CDR3 bases are TGTGCCAGCAGCTTCCCTAGCGGGAACGAAGATACGCAGTATTTT.

This clonotype was picked up many times. The chain joins TRBV14 to TRBJ2-1; D not resolved. Per the germline V gene, CDR1 is SGHDN and CDR2 is FVKESK. The CDR3 totals 16 residues. The ends were cut back, 3 bases at V and 2 bases at J, with 14 bases in the middle. DNA of the CDR3: TGTGCCAGCAGCCACGGACGCTACTCCACCTACAATGAGCAGTTCTTC. Protein: CASSHGRYSTYNEQFF. Full variable domain (rest looked up from reference TRBV14 and TRBJ2-1): EAGVTQFPSHSVIEKGQTVTLRCDPISGHDNLYWYRRVMGKEIKFLLHFVKESKQDESGMPNNRFLAERTGGTYSTLKVQPAELEDSGVYFCASSHGRYSTYNEQFFGPGTRLTVL.

This clonotype showed up many times. The chain carries TRBV5-1 and TRBJ2-5; no definite D call. Germline-derived CDR1 and CDR2 are SGHRS and YFSETQ. Trimming removed 0 bases at V and 5 bases at J, with 8 bases between. CDR3 length equals 13 residues. In DNA, the CDR3 is TGCGCCAGCAGCTTGGGTGGTCCTGAGACCCAGTACTTC. It translates to CASSLGGPETQYF.

This clonotype came up many times. A junction end diverges from the germline sequence, so it may reflect a read error. This chain connects TRBV2 to TRBJ1-5; 8 nucleotides align to TRBD1. The CDR3 sequence is 15 residues long. CDR1 and CDR2 (germline): SNHLY, FYNNEI. CDR3 protein: CVSSGQGTGNQPQHF. The CDR3 DNA sequence: TGTGTCAGCAGTGGACAGGGTACGGGCAATCAGCCCCAGCATTTT.

Points on this clonotype: The CDR3 end shows no conserved phenylalanine or tryptophan, and so a read error is likely. V and J are TRBV10-1 and TRBJ2-7, with a possible D match to TRBD2 (5 bases). Germline CDR1 WNHNN, CDR2 SYGVQD (reference sequence). The CDR3 runs to 13 residues. Trimming removed 5 bases from V and 2 bases from J, with 10 bases in between. As DNA, the CDR3 is TGCGCCAGCAGTCATAACGGGGCCTACGAGCAGTACCTC. This codes for CASSHNGAYEQYL.

This clonotype was seen ten or more times. The chain joins TRBV5-1 to TRBJ2-3, with D perhaps matching TRBD1 (6 bases). This CDR3 has 14 residues. The V end lost 4 bases, the J end lost 2 bases, and 11 bases lay between the germline ends. The germline V gene encodes CDR1 SGHRS and CDR2 YFSETQ. CDR3 sequence: CASSRDTNTDTQYF. The CDR3 nucleotides are TGCGCCAGCAGCCGGGACACAAACACAGATACGCAGTATTTT.

Concerning this clonotype: This may be a read error: a much more frequent sequence differs by one nucleotide. V and J are TRBV6-4 and TRBJ1-5; TRBD1 matches 7 bases. The CDR3 has 13 amino acids. Germline V gene data show CDR1 as MRHNA and CDR2 as SNTAGT. This CDR3 is CASRKTGYQPRHF. The DNA of the CDR3 is TGTGCCAGCAGGAAGACAGGGTACCAGCCCCGGCATTTT.

This clonotype was seen a few times. The chain couples TRBV18 to TRBJ1-1; 8 bases agree with TRBD1. V trimming: 3 bases; J trimming: 8 bases; junction bases outside the gene matches: 8. The CDR3 is made up of 14 amino acids. Per the germline V gene, CDR1 is KGHSH and CDR2 is LQKENI. The CDR3 bases are TGTGCCAGCTCACCGCAAGCCTGGACAGGGGAAGCTTTCTTT. Its translation: CASSPQAWTGEAFF.

This clonotype was seen ten or more times. The chain is built from TRBV7-2 and TRBJ1-2, with 10 positions matching TRBD1. V lost 2 bases to trimming and J lost 7 bases; unmatched junction nucleotides: 7. The CDR3 is made up of 15 amino acids. The germline gives CDR1 SGHTA, CDR2 FQGNSA. CDR3 residues: CASSLSGTGAGGYTF. CDR3 coding DNA: TGTGCCAGCAGCTTAAGTGGGACAGGGGCTGGTGGCTACACCTTC.

The table lists this clonotype with many counts. This sequence joins TRBV6-1 and TRBJ1-4; D remains unclear. V shed 5 bases and J shed 5 bases, with 15 bases lying between them. The germline V gene encodes CDR1 MNHNS and CDR2 SASEGT. This CDR3 has 15 amino acids. Here the CDR3 reads CASSPGSTSNEKLFF. CDR3 DNA sequence: TGTGCCAGCAGTCCTGGGTCGACTTCGAATGAAAAACTGTTTTTT.

This clonotype appeared many times. The chain couples TRBV7-2 to TRBJ2-5, with TRBD2 matching over 10 bases. The CDR3 totals 14 residues. With V trimmed by 5 bases and J by 5 bases, 5 bases remained unmatched. Germline lookup yields CDR1 SGHTA and CDR2 FQGNSA. DNA of the CDR3: TGTGCCAGCAGCCGGGCTAGCGGGAGTGAGACCCAGTACTTC. This gives the protein CASSRASGSETQYF.